A selection of T cell receptor beta chains follows, all from one sample in a study of shared clonotypes between healthy human individuals. Data came from immunoSEQ multiplex PCR; TCRdb stores just in-frame clones and leaves some out. Of more than 2 million clones in the sample, over 85% were seen once. The material sequenced was naive CD8+ T cells sorted from blood. All receptors come from a man aged 18 to 30 in good health. The CDR3 runs from the conserved cysteine through the conserved F or W. The D gene is left open where the match is weak. Size is stated for part of the rows, as once, few or many counts, or as a class when the clone is expanded.

d_gene	v_gene	j_gene	abundance	CDR3nt	CDR3aa
NA	TRBV9	TRBJ1-1	NA	TGTGCCAGCAGCGTAGGGGAAAAAGGGGCATTGAACACTGAAGCTTTCTTT	CASSVGEKGALNTEAFF
TRBD1	TRBV4-1	TRBJ1-1	once	TGCGCCAGCAGCTTCCCGGGACAGGGGGGCACTGAAGCTTTCTTT	CASSFPGQGGTEAFF
NA	TRBV2	TRBJ2-7	few	TGTGCCAGCAGTGGACTGTCCTACGAGCAGTACTTC	CASSGLSYEQYF
NA	TRBV4-1	TRBJ1-4	NA	TGCGCCAGCAGCCAAATTGGGGAAGGAGGAGAAAAACTGTTTTTT	CASSQIGEGGEKLFF
TRBD1	TRBV27	TRBJ2-7	NA	TGTGCCAGCAGTGCCGGGACAGGAGACTACGAGCAGTACTTC	CASSAGTGDYEQYF
NA	TRBV27	TRBJ2-7	NA	TGTGCCAGCAGTCAGGGGTTGATAGCCGAGCAGTACTTC	CASSQGLIAEQYF
TRBD1	TRBV27	TRBJ2-1	NA	TGTGCCATCGCAGGGGGCGCGTTGCATGAGCAGTTCTTC	CAIAGGALHEQFF
TRBD1	TRBV30	TRBJ1-2	NA	TGTGCCTGGGATCTGGGACAGGGCTACTATGGCTACACCTTC	CAWDLGQGYYGYTF
NA	TRBV27	TRBJ2-5	once	TGTGCCAGCACTTCCGCCGGGAAGACCCAGTACTTC	CASTSAGKTQYF
TRBD1	TRBV5-1	TRBJ1-2	NA	TGCGCCAGCAGCTTAGGGGGCGCCTATGGCTACACCTTC	CASSLGGAYGYTF
NA	TRBV19	TRBJ1-5	NA	TGTGCCAGTATTGGGGGGCTCAATCAGCCCCAGCATTTT	CASIGGLNQPQHF
TRBD1	TRBV7-7	TRBJ1-5	NA	TGTGCTAGCAGCTTAGCTAGGACAGGGGGCTTGAATCAGCCCCAGCATTTT	CASSLARTGGLNQPQHF
NA	TRBV11-2	TRBJ2-5	NA	TGTGCCAGCCAAATTGCCTCATTGCTACAAGAGACCCAGTACTTC	CASQIASLLQETQYF
NA	TRBV5-1	TRBJ1-1	NA	TGCGCCAGCAGCTCCCCAGGGGCGAACACTGAAGCTTTCTTT	CASSSPGANTEAFF
TRBD1	TRBV4-3	TRBJ2-3	NA	TGCGCCAGCAGCCAAGGTCGGACAGGGGGGACAGATACGCAGTATTTT	CASSQGRTGGTDTQYF
NA	TRBV11-2	TRBJ2-7	NA	TGTGCCAGCAGCTCCAGTGGGGGTAACTACGAGCAGTACTTC	CASSSSGGNYEQYF
NA	TRBV2	TRBJ1-1	NA	TGTGCCAACCGACAGAAGGGACCGGGCACTGAAGCTTTCTTT	CANRQKGPGTEAFF
NA	TRBV9	TRBJ2-2	once	TGTGCCAGCAGCGTAGGGGGACACTCGAACACCGGGGAGCTGTTTTTT	CASSVGGHSNTGELFF
NA	TRBV6-1	TRBJ2-1	NA	TGTGCCAGCAGTGAATGGGGCGGGAACGATTACAATGAGCAGTTCTTC	CASSEWGGNDYNEQFF
NA	TRBV6-5	TRBJ1-2	few	TGTGCCAGCAGTTACGGACAGAACTATGGCTACACCTTC	CASSYGQNYGYTF
TRBD2	TRBV10-1	TRBJ2-2	NA	TGCGCCAGCAGTGAAGACGGGACTAGCGGGGGTTACACGAACACCGGGGAGCTGTTTTTT	CASSEDGTSGGYTNTGELFF
NA	TRBV4-3	TRBJ2-3	once	TGCGCCAGCAGCCAAGGGGAGCGGGCGTTCACAGATACGCAGTATTTT	CASSQGERAFTDTQYF
TRBD1	TRBV7-2	TRBJ2-7	NA	TGTGCCAGCAGCTTAGCGCTAGGGGGCAGCTACGAGCAGTACTTC	CASSLALGGSYEQYF
NA	TRBV7-8	TRBJ2-2	NA	TGTGCCAGCAGCTTAGGAGGGACGAACACCGGGGAGCTGTTTTTT	CASSLGGTNTGELFF
TRBD2	TRBV7-2	TRBJ2-2	NA	TGTGCCAGCAGCTTGACTAGCGGGACTGACGGGGAGCTGTTTTTT	CASSLTSGTDGELFF
NA	TRBV21-1	TRBJ2-3	NA	TGTGCCAGCAGCGAATGGACGGCGGGGGCGCAGTATTTT	CASSEWTAGAQYF
NA	TRBV4-1	TRBJ2-1	NA	TGCGCCAGCAGCCAAGAACGCGCGGGGGCCCCCGACAATGAGCAGTTCTTC	CASSQERAGAPDNEQFF
TRBD2	TRBV27	TRBJ2-2	NA	TGTGCCAGCAGTTTCGGGGGGGGCTCGGCCGGGGAGCTGTTTTTT	CASSFGGGSAGELFF
TRBD1	TRBV6-5	TRBJ1-1	NA	TGTGCCAGCAGTTACCTCGGGACAGGGGCCACTGAAGCTTTCTTT	CASSYLGTGATEAFF
NA	TRBV4-2	TRBJ1-2	NA	TGTGCCAGCAGCCCCCTTGAGGGAAGCGGCTACACCTTC	CASSPLEGSGYTF
NA	TRBV27	TRBJ1-2	NA	TGTGCCAGCAGTTTATCGGGGCAGGTGAACTATGGCTACACCTTC	CASSLSGQVNYGYTF
TRBD1	TRBV4-1	TRBJ2-7	NA	TGCGCCAGCAGCCTCAGGACAGGGGGAGGCTACGAGCAGTACTTC	CASSLRTGGGYEQYF
TRBD1	TRBV7-9	TRBJ2-7	NA	TGTGCCAGCAGCTTTGGGACAGGGGTTGACGAGCAGTACTTC	CASSFGTGVDEQYF
NA	TRBV27	TRBJ1-5	NA	TGTGCCAGCAGTTGGAGTTTCGATCAGCCCCAGCATTTT	CASSWSFDQPQHF
TRBD2	TRBV5-1	TRBJ2-7	NA	TGCGCCAGCAGCCTAGGGACTAGCGGGACCTACGAGCAGTACTTC	CASSLGTSGTYEQYF
NA	TRBV27	TRBJ2-7	NA	TGTGCCAGCAGTTTTGTGGGGTCCCCCTACGAGCAGTACTTC	CASSFVGSPYEQYF
NA	TRBV6-5	TRBJ1-2	NA	TGTGCCAGCAGTTACTCATGGCAGGGCCACTATGGCTACACCTTC	CASSYSWQGHYGYTF
NA	TRBV28	TRBJ2-5	NA	TGTGCCAGCAGTGAGAGGACAGAGCAACAAGAGACCCAGTACTTC	CASSERTEQQETQYF
TRBD2	TRBV28	TRBJ2-3	NA	TGTGCCAGCAGTTTATTTCGCCTAGCGGGGTCACGTAGCACAGATACGCAGTATTTT	CASSLFRLAGSRSTDTQYF